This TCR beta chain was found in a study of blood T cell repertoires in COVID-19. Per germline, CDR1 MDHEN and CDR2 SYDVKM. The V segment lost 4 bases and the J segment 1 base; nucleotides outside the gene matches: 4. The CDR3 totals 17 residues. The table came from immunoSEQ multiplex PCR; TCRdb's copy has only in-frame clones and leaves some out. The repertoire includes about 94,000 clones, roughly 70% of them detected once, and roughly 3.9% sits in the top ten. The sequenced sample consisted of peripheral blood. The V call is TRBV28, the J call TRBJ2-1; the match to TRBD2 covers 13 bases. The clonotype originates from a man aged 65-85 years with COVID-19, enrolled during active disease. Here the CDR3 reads CASSSPTSGRSYNEQFF. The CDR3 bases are TGTGCCAGCAGTTCACCGACTAGCGGGAGGTCCTACAATGAGCAGTTCTTC.